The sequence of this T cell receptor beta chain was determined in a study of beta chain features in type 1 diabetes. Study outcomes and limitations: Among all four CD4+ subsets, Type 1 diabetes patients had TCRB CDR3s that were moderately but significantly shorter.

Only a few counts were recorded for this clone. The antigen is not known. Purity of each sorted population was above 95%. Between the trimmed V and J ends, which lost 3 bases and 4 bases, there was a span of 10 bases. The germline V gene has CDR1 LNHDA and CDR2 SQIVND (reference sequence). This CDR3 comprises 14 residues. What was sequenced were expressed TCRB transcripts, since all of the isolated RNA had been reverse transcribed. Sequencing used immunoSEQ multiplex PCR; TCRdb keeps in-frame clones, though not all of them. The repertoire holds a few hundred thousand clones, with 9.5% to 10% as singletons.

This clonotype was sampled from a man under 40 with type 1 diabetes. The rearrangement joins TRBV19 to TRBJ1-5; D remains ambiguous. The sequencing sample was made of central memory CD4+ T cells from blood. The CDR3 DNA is TGTGCCAGTAGTATGGTGGCAGTTAATCAGCCCCAGCATTTT. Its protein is CASSMVAVNQPQHF.